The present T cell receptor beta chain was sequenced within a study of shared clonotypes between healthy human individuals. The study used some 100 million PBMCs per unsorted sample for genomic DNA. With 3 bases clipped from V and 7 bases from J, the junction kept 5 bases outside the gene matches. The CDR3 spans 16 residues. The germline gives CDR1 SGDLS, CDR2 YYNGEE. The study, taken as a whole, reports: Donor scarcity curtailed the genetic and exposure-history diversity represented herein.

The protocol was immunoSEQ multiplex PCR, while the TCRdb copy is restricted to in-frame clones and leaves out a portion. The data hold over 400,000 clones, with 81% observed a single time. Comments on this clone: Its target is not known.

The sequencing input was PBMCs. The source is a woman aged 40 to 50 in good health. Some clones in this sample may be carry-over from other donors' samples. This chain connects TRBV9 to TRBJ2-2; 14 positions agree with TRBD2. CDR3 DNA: TGTGCCAGCAGCGATGGGACTAGCGGGAGTATCGGGGAGCTGTTTTTT. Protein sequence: CASSDGTSGSIGELFF.